One sample yielded the 6 T cell receptor beta chains listed below, sequenced in a study of T cells after yellow fever vaccination. TCRdb recomputed calls from the 5' RACE reads with MiXCR, one row per CDR3 protein. The table lists about 210,000 distinct CDR3 sequences, roughly 6.2% of them singletons. The material sequenced was CD4+ T cells sorted from PBMCs, taken on the day of the yellow fever booster vaccination. Every receptor here comes from a man aged 25-45 years who received the YFV17D yellow fever vaccine.

This clonotype has more than one count but fewer than ten. V gene TRBV5-4 combines with J gene TRBJ1-5; D ambiguous. Trimming removed 2 bases from V and 9 bases from J, with 12 bases in between. Per the germline V gene, CDR1 is SGHNT and CDR2 is YYREEE (reference sequence). The CDR3 runs to 13 residues. CDR3 DNA sequence: TGTGCCAGCAGCTTAAGGGAGGACGGGCCCCAGCATTTT. It yields the protein CASSLREDGPQHF.

This clonotype has a handful of counts. CDR3 DNA sequence: TGTGCCACCAGCAGAGATACCACCGGGGAGCTGTTTTTT. Protein product: CATSRDTTGELFF. The rearrangement links TRBV15 to TRBJ2-2; D is undetermined. The CDR3 is 13 amino acids. Germline V gene data show CDR1 as LNHNV and CDR2 as YYDKDF (reference sequence). V was clipped by 0 bases and J by 4 bases, with 3 bases between them.

This clonotype has only a few counts. This rearrangement joins TRBV7-2 to TRBJ2-7, with D possibly TRBD1 on 6 matching bases. Per the germline V gene, CDR1 is SGHTA and CDR2 is FQGNSA. This CDR3 comprises 15 residues. V was trimmed by 2 bases and J by 2 bases, leaving 13 bases between them. CDR3 sequence: CASSLSGHTPYEQYF. CDR3 bases: TGTGCCAGCAGCTTATCGGGACATACCCCCTACGAGCAGTACTTC.

This chain joins TRBV2 and TRBJ2-2; 8 positions match TRBD1. This CDR3 is built from 15 residues. V was pared by 7 bases and J by 3 bases, with 7 bases of the junction left unmatched. Germline CDR1 SNHLY, CDR2 FYNNEI. CDR3 protein: CASTAGQGHTGELFF. As DNA, the CDR3 is TGTGCCAGCACTGCCGGACAGGGACACACCGGGGAGCTGTTTTTT.

V and J are TRBV20-1 and TRBJ1-2; TRBD1 is a possible D gene (6 bases). The CDR3 loop spans 12 amino acids. Germline V CDR1 and CDR2: DFQATT, SNEGSKA (reference sequence). The V end lost 5 bases, the J end lost 7 bases, and 14 bases lay between the germline ends. The CDR3 sequence: CSAHIGGSGYTF. For the CDR3, the DNA is TGCAGTGCTCATATCGGGGGCTCTGGCTACACCTTC.

This clonotype occurred a few times. A read error may account for a junction end that differs from germline. The chain combines TRBV10-3 with TRBJ2-3, with D possibly being TRBD2 (6 bases). The CDR3 is made up of 11 amino acids. Germline lookup yields CDR1 ENHRY and CDR2 SYGVKD. CDR3 amino acids: CSSGPVDTQYF. The CDR3 DNA is TGCTCAAGCGGGCCCGTGGATACGCAGTATTTT.